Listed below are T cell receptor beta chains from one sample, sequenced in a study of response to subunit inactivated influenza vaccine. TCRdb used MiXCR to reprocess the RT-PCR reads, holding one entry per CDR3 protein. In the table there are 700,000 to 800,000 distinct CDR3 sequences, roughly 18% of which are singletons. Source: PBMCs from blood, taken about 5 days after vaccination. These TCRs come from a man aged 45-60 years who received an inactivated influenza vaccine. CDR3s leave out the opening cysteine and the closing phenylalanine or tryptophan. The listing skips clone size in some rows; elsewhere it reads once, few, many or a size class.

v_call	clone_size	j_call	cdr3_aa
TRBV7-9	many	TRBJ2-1	ASSLRRDEQF
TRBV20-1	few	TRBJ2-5	SARKTGGETQY
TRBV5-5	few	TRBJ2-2	ASSEGGTGNTGELF
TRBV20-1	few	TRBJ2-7	SAETDRAYEQY
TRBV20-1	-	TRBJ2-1	SARETSGAGEQF
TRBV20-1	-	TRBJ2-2	SAPRGGTPNTGELF
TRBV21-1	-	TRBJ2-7	ASSKPSIDEEQY
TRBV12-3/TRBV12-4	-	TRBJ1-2	ASTGGSSNYGYT
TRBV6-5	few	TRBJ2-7	ASSYARGNNEQY
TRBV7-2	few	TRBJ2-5	ASSWARGGETQY
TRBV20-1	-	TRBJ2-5	SATRPEETQY
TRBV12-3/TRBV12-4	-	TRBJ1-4	ASRRTGNWREKLF
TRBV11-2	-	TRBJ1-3	ASSLVGNPGNTIY
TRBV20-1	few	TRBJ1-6	SAKGSSYNSPLH
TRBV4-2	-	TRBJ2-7	ASSQGVLVPYEQY
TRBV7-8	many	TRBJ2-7	ASSLLDYEQY
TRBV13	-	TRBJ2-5	ASSHRIAGTGGETQY
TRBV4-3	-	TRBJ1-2	ASSLMTGDGYT
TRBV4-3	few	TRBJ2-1	ASSPGTSLGNEQF
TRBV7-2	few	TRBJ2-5	ASSLAVDRLTETQY
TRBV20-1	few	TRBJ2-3	SARDTLADTQY